These 19 T cell receptor beta chains were all obtained from the same sample, sequenced in a study of OX40 agonist ivuxolimab in advanced cancers. Here immunoSEQ multiplex PCR was the method, and the copy in TCRdb shows in-frame clones only, minus some. The sample has about 64,000 clones; around 80% are singletons. The sample here was CD4+ or CD8+ T cells sorted from blood, taken in a trial of the OX40 agonist ivuxolimab. The source is an adult with an advanced solid tumor such as melanoma, head and neck, liver or kidney cancer.

The chain uses TRBV13 and TRBJ1-2, with 8 positions matching TRBD1. V shed 5 bases and J 8 bases; nucleotides not matched to a gene: 22. This CDR3 has 18 residues. CDR1 PRHDT and CDR2 FYEKMQ come from the germline V gene (reference sequence). The CDR3 DNA is TGTGCCAGCAGCCCTTTCCCGGGACAGGATAACACCTTGAGGGGCTACACCTTC. This codes for CASSPFPGQDNTLRGYTF.

V is TRBV5-5 and J is TRBJ2-7, with TRBD2 identical over 11 bases. CDR3 length equals 16 residues. Trimming cost V 1 base and J 2 bases; bases outside gene matches: 5. Looked up from germline, CDR1 is SGHKS and CDR2 is YYEKEE (reference sequence). The CDR3 region has the DNA TGTGCCAGCAGCTTGTTCCCTAGCGGGGGGCCCTACGAGCAGTACTTC. Translation: CASSLFPSGGPYEQYF.

The chain employs TRBV10-1 and TRBJ2-7; D gene ambiguous. Germline assignment: CDR1 WNHNN and CDR2 SYGVQD (reference sequence). This CDR3 has 12 amino acids. Trimming shortened V by 5 bases and J by 5 bases, and 10 bases separated the two germline ends. CDR3 sequence: CASSTNLDEQYF. The CDR3 DNA follows: TGCGCCAGCAGTACTAACCTAGACGAGCAGTACTTC.

The rearrangement links TRBV11-3 to TRBJ1-5; 7 nucleotides match TRBD1. The CDR3 extends over 15 amino acids. Germline V gives CDR1 SGHNT, CDR2 YENEEA. The ends lost 7 bases at V and 6 bases at J; junction bases unmatched: 12. Here the CDR3 DNA reads TGTGCCAGCATAAACCAAACAGGGGTGGTTCAGCCCCAGCATTTT. This gives the protein CASINQTGVVQPQHF.

In DNA form, the CDR3 reads TGTGCCAGCAGGCTCCTGCTGTCCGGGGAGCTGTTTTTT. Translated: CASRLLLSGELFF. The V gene is TRBV7-9, the J gene TRBJ2-2; D gene uncertain. This CDR3 contains 13 residues. Germline CDR1 SEHNR, CDR2 FQNEAQ (reference sequence). Trimming removed 6 bases at V and 6 bases at J, with 11 bases between.

This rearrangement joins TRBV10-1 to TRBJ2-3, with D perhaps TRBD1 or TRBD2 (6 bases each). Trimming took off 9 bases at V and 6 bases at J, with 16 bases between the two ends. Germline V gene lookup returns CDR1 WNHNN and CDR2 SYGVQD (reference sequence). The CDR3 loop spans 13 amino acids. This CDR3 reads CASALPGADTQYF. CDR3 coding DNA: TGCGCCAGTGCTCTACCGGGGGCCGATACGCAGTATTTT.

This clone occurred a few times. The chain has TRBV7-2 and TRBJ2-5; possible D gene TRBD2, 6 bases. Germline assignment: CDR1 SGHTA and CDR2 FQGNSA. V was trimmed by 2 bases and J by 1 base, leaving 8 bases between them. This CDR3 spans 14 amino acids. CDR3 coding DNA: TGTGCCAGCAGCTTATCGGGACTCCAAGAGACCCAGTACTTC. Translated: CASSLSGLQETQYF. The full variable domain, completed using reference TRBV7-2 and TRBJ2-5, is GAGVSQSPSNKVTEKGKDVELRCDPISGHTALYWYRQSLGQGLEFLIYFQGNSAPDKSGLPSDRFSAERTGGSVSTLTIQRTQQEDSAVYLCASSLSGLQETQYFGPGTRLLVL.

The rearrangement links TRBV6-9 to TRBJ1-1, with D unresolved. Trimming removed 6 bases from V and 1 base from J, with 15 bases in between. Germline CDR1 is MNHGY and CDR2 is SVAAGI. CDR3 size: 15 residues. This CDR3 is CASRLVRFTNTEAFF. Written as DNA, the CDR3 is TGTGCCAGCAGGTTGGTGCGATTTACGAACACTGAAGCTTTCTTT.

This rearrangement joins TRBV30 to TRBJ2-1; weak D call: TRBD2 (6 bases). Germline loops: CDR1 GTSNPN, CDR2 SVGIG (reference sequence). V shed 0 bases and J shed 7 bases, with 13 bases lying between them. CDR3 size: 14 residues. The CDR3 sequence is CAWSVRLGGNEQFF. CDR3 coding DNA: TGTGCCTGGAGTGTCAGACTAGGTGGGAATGAGCAGTTCTTC.

The CDR3 DNA reads as TGTGCCAGCAGTTCAGGAGCTGAAGCTTTCTTT. It codes for CASSSGAEAFF. The genes are TRBV7-3 and TRBJ1-1; no definite D call. With 6 bases removed from V and 6 bases from J, the gap between germline ends came to 8 bases. Per germline, CDR1 SGHTA and CDR2 FQGTGA. The CDR3 is made up of 11 amino acids.

The V and J genes are TRBV11-3 and TRBJ2-1, with D perhaps given as TRBD1 or TRBD2 (5 bases each). The CDR3 has 14 residues. Trimming took 4 bases from V and 5 from J, leaving 12 bases between them. Germline CDR1 and CDR2: SGHNT and YENEEA. The CDR3 protein is CASSSRDGDNEQFF. The DNA for the CDR3 is TGTGCCAGCAGCTCCCGGGACGGAGACAATGAGCAGTTCTTC.

V and J are TRBV10-1 and TRBJ1-6; TRBD1 is a possible D gene (6 bases). The CDR3 length is 14 residues. The germline V gene encodes CDR1 WNHNN and CDR2 SYGVQD (reference sequence). Trimming removed 1 base at V and 10 bases at J, with 11 bases between. CDR3 coding DNA: TGCGCCAGCAGTGAGTACAGGGTGCAATCACCCCTCCACTTT. This codes for CASSEYRVQSPLHF.

This clone has just a few counts. The chain combines TRBV6-1 with TRBJ1-1; D unclear. This CDR3 has 15 residues. Between the trimmed V and J ends, which lost 1 base and 6 bases, there was a span of 15 bases. Germline CDR1 is MNHNS and CDR2 is SASEGT. The CDR3 DNA sequence: TGTGCCAGCAGTGAAGTGGGTCCTTCGAGGGCTGAAGCTTTCTTT. Translating it yields CASSEVGPSRAEAFF.

This clone was seen only once. The chain recombines TRBV27 with TRBJ1-5, with D perhaps TRBD1 (5 bases). CDR1 is MNHEY, CDR2 SMNVEV, per germline (reference sequence). Between the trimmed V and J ends, which lost 0 bases and 2 bases, there was a span of 5 bases. The CDR3 is made up of 14 amino acids. Here the CDR3 reads CASSLSGGNQPQHF. The CDR3 DNA follows: TGTGCCAGCAGTTTATCAGGGGGCAATCAGCCCCAGCATTTT.

This chain connects TRBV7-8 to TRBJ2-7, with 7 bases fitting TRBD1. The trim removed 1 base at V and 3 bases at J, leaving 12 bases unmatched. This CDR3 spans 17 amino acids. Germline V lookup: CDR1 SGHVS, CDR2 FQNEAQ. The CDR3 loop is CASSLVPTRTGRYEQYF. In nucleotides, the CDR3 is TGTGCCAGCAGCTTAGTCCCTACCCGGACAGGACGCTACGAGCAGTACTTC. The full variable domain, in which reference TRBV7-8 and TRBJ2-7 provide the parts outside the CDR3, is GAGVSQSPRYKVAKRGQDVALRCDPISGHVSLFWYQQALGQGPEFLTYFQNEAQLDKSGLPSDRFFAERPEGSVSTLKIQRTQQEDSAVYLCASSLVPTRTGRYEQYFGPGTRLTVT.

Of note for this clone: The junction shows a germline mismatch at one end, possibly a read error. This rearrangement joins TRBV5-1 to TRBJ2-2; the match to TRBD2 covers 11 bases. This CDR3 has 16 residues. CDR1 SGHRS and CDR2 YFSETQ come from the germline V gene. In nucleotides, the CDR3 is TGCGCCAGCAGCTTGGAGCTAGCGGGAGGTGGAGGGGGAGCTGTTTTT. Amino acid sequence: CASSLELAGGGGGAVF.

The V call is TRBV5-5, the J call TRBJ2-3; TRBD1 matches at 10 bases. Germline V gene lookup returns CDR1 SGHKS and CDR2 YYEKEE (reference sequence). Germline trimming cut 3 bases from V and 8 bases from J; bases unmatched to any gene: 6. CDR3 length equals 14 residues. For the CDR3, the DNA is TGTGCCAGCAGCTACGGACAGGGGGATGGTACGCAGTATTTT. Amino acid sequence: CASSYGQGDGTQYF.

By share, this clone ranks as medium-sized (0.01 to 0.1%). This chain uses TRBV6-4 with TRBJ2-1, with 10 bases lining up with TRBD2. This CDR3 has 16 residues. Trimming took 0 bases from V and 8 from J; bases not matched to a gene: 7. Germline V gene lookup returns CDR1 MRHNA and CDR2 SNTAGT. The CDR3 DNA reads as TGTGCCAGCAGTGACTCCTCTAGCGGGAGTATCGATGAGCAGTTCTTC. It encodes CASSDSSSGSIDEQFF.

The V and J genes are TRBV6-5 and TRBJ1-5; 7 positions match TRBD1. Germline CDR1 MNHEY, CDR2 SVGAGI. V gave up 4 bases and J gave up 11 bases; unmatched junction bases: 8. CDR3 size: 13 residues. This CDR3 is CASSSRGTTTQHF. The CDR3 bases are TGTGCCAGCAGTTCCAGGGGGACCACGACCCAGCATTTT.